This T cell receptor (beta chain) appears in the sequencing data of a study of cytomegalovirus exposure and HLA in healthy donors. Study information: A prior analysis found some 110 million unique TCR beta sequences from around 180 million T cells. There were about 85 million unique TCRs (from HLA-typed donors) in an early data release.

13 Jbeta primers and 60 Vbeta primers were used for the PCR. The repertoire was sequenced with immunoSEQ multiplex PCR; TCRdb's copy has only in-frame clones and lacks some. In the table there are 270,000 or so clones, 92% of which are singletons. V dropped 0 bases and J dropped 6; count of bases not matched to a gene: 7. CDR1 ENHRY and CDR2 SYGVKD come from the germline V gene. This CDR3 region has 16 residues. The sample comprised PBMCs. This rearrangement joins TRBV10-3 to TRBJ2-7, with 11 bases matching TRBD2. This clonotype was sampled from a girl aged 2 to 10 in good health and CMV-seronegative. The CDR3 DNA follows: TGTGCCATCAGTGAGTCGGTACTAGCGGGAGCGGGCGAGCAGTACTTC. It codes for CAISESVLAGAGEQYF.